Listed below are T cell receptor beta chains from one sample, sequenced in a study of T-cell memory formation after mild COVID-19. TCRdb passed the 5' RACE reads through MiXCR, listing each CDR3 protein once. This table has some 250,000 distinct CDR3 sequences, about a sixth appearing once. Sample: PBMCs or a T cell subset sorted from them (not recorded which). The receptors shown here come from a young man who had mild COVID-19 (a few samples of this study predate the infection). Cell type and time point are not known. CDR3s include the opening cysteine and the closing phenylalanine or tryptophan. D genes are given only for firm matches. Clone size is given for some rows only: seen once, a few or many times, or a class if the clone is expanded.

clone size	V gene	CDR3 length	J gene	D gene	CDR3 protein	CDR3 DNA
NA	TRBV18	12	TRBJ1-1	NA	CASSATATEAFF	TGTGCCAGCTCAGCGACTGCTACTGAAGCTTTCTTT
many	TRBV14	15	TRBJ1-1	TRBD1	CASSDYRGANTEAFF	TGTGCCAGCAGCGACTACAGGGGCGCGAACACTGAAGCTTTCTTT
NA	TRBV7-8	13	TRBJ2-3	NA	CASSLSLLDTQYF	TGTGCCAGCAGCTTGTCCCTGCTAGATACGCAGTATTTT
NA	TRBV24-1	14	TRBJ2-4	NA	CATSPRGAKNIQYF	TGTGCCACCAGCCCAAGGGGGGCCAAAAACATTCAGTACTTC
few	TRBV12-3/TRBV12-4	15	TRBJ2-2	NA	CASRPQDRNTGELFF	TGTGCCAGCAGACCGCAGGACAGGAACACCGGGGAGCTGTTTTTT
NA	TRBV27	15	TRBJ2-7	NA	CASSLYALAGNEQYF	TGTGCCAGCAGTTTATACGCCCTAGCTGGGAACGAGCAGTACTTC
few	TRBV4-1	16	TRBJ1-2	TRBD1	CASSLSGQPNSGGYTF	TGCGCCAGCAGCCTTTCGGGACAGCCTAATTCTGGCGGCTACACCTTC
few	TRBV11-1	13	TRBJ1-5	NA	CASSLGDGQPQHF	TGTGCCAGCAGCTTAGGAGACGGCCAGCCCCAGCATTTT
NA	TRBV7-2	13	TRBJ1-2	NA	CASSPDTVYGYTF	TGTGCCAGCAGCCCGGACACGGTCTATGGCTACACCTTC
few	TRBV4-1	13	TRBJ2-1	NA	CASSPVSYNEQFF	TGCGCCAGCAGCCCTGTCAGTTACAATGAGCAGTTCTTC
many	TRBV5-1	13	TRBJ2-5	NA	CASSLLGQETQYF	TGTGCCAGCAGTTTGCTAGGGCAAGAGACCCAGTACTTC
few	TRBV7-3	15	TRBJ1-1	TRBD1	CASSPTGGGYTEAFF	TGTGCCAGCAGTCCGACAGGGGGCGGGTACACTGAAGCTTTCTTT
many	TRBV28	13	TRBJ1-6	NA	CASSLTRHSPLHF	TGTGCCAGCAGTTTAACCAGGCATTCACCCCTCCACTTT
once	TRBV6-5	15	TRBJ2-1	TRBD2	CASSYIGGVKSEQFF	TGTGCCAGCAGTTACATCGGGGGGGTTAAGAGTGAGCAGTTCTTC
few	TRBV6-5	12	TRBJ1-2	NA	CASSPRGRGYTF	TGTGCCAGCAGTCCCCGGGGCCGCGGCTACACCTTC
NA	TRBV5-1	15	TRBJ2-7	NA	CASTPRRDPTYEQYF	TGCGCCAGCACCCCACGGAGGGATCCTACCTACGAGCAGTACTTC